Listed below are T cell receptor beta chains from one sample, sequenced in a study of T cells in Graves' hyperthyroidism and ophthalmopathy. TCRdb redid the calling of the multiplex PCR reads with MiXCR, one entry per CDR3 protein. The table lists approximately 870,000 distinct CDR3 sequences, about 38% of them singletons. The sequenced sample consisted of blood. The receptors derive from a man between 18 and 35 years old with Graves' hyperthyroidism. The CDR3 runs from the conserved cysteine through the conserved F or W. A D gene is named only where the DNA matches it firmly. Size is omitted from some rows. Given values are once, few, many or a class for expanded clones.

v_gene	d_gene	j_gene	abundance	len	CDR3aa	CDR3nt
TRBV7-9	-	TRBJ2-7	few	12	CASSDDFYEQYF	TGTGCCAGCAGCGACGACTTTTACGAGCAGTACTTC
TRBV12-3/TRBV12-4	-	TRBJ2-7	-	13	CASSLAEGREQYF	TGTGCCAGCAGTTTAGCGGAGGGCCGCGAGCAGTACTTC
TRBV6-6	TRBD1	TRBJ1-2	-	15	CASSSTTGASYGYTF	TGTGCCAGCAGTTCCACGACAGGGGCTTCGTATGGCTACACCTTC
TRBV2	TRBD1	TRBJ2-7	many	14	CASCRDRSSYEQYF	TGTGCCAGCTGCCGGGACAGGAGCTCCTACGAGCAGTACTTC
TRBV6-5	-	TRBJ2-7	-	15	CASSEAQGARHEQYF	TGTGCCAGCAGTGAAGCGCAAGGGGCGCGTCACGAGCAGTACTTC
TRBV19	-	TRBJ2-5	many	14	CASSLWTDQETQYF	TGTGCCAGTAGTCTCTGGACAGATCAAGAGACCCAGTACTTC
TRBV7-2	-	TRBJ2-2	-	15	CASRIGRMNTGELFF	TGTGCCAGCAGAATCGGCAGGATGAACACCGGGGAGCTGTTTTTT
TRBV19	-	TRBJ1-3	-	14	CASIGTNSGNTIYF	TGTGCCAGTATCGGGACAAACTCTGGAAACACCATATATTTT
TRBV5-5	TRBD1	TRBJ2-5	-	15	CASSLQGAFQETQYF	TGTGCCAGCAGCTTACAGGGGGCCTTCCAAGAGACCCAGTACTTC
TRBV29-1	TRBD1	TRBJ1-2	many	12	CSAYRGGYGYTF	TGCAGCGCCTACAGGGGAGGCTATGGCTACACCTTC
TRBV19	TRBD2	TRBJ2-5	few	14	CARAEEAGEETQYF	TGTGCCAGGGCTGAGGAGGCGGGAGAGGAGACCCAGTACTTC
TRBV12-3/TRBV12-4	TRBD2	TRBJ2-7	few	17	CASSLSRSSGSSYEQYF	TGTGCCAGCAGTTTGTCCAGGTCTAGCGGGAGTTCCTACGAGCAGTACTTC
TRBV7-6	-	TRBJ2-2	-	15	CASSSSVGNTGELFF	TGTGCCAGCAGCTCTAGTGTGGGAAACACCGGGGAGCTGTTTTTT
TRBV6-6	-	TRBJ2-5	few	14	CASKSQGPQETQYF	TGTGCCAGCAAGTCTCAGGGACCTCAAGAGACCCAGTACTTC
TRBV19	-	TRBJ1-1	many	11	CASGVNTEAFF	TGTGCCAGTGGCGTGAACACTGAAGCTTTCTTT
TRBV20-1	-	TRBJ2-5	few	16	CSAIKAPEGYQETQYF	TGCAGTGCTATTAAGGCGCCGGAGGGATACCAAGAGACCCAGTACTTC
TRBV7-8	-	TRBJ2-5	many	12	CASSFQDETQYF	TGTGCCAGCAGCTTCCAGGATGAGACCCAGTACTTC
TRBV24-1	TRBD1	TRBJ1-5	many	15	CATSEGAGGYQPQHF	TGTGCCACCAGTGAAGGCGCAGGGGGCTACCAGCCCCAGCATTTT
TRBV2	-	TRBJ1-1	-	13	CASSPPGGAAAFF	TGTGCCAGCAGTCCCCCGGGGGGGGCGGCAGCTTTCTTT
TRBV6-5	TRBD1	TRBJ1-2	-	12	CASSHTGDGYTF	TGTGCCAGCAGCCACACAGGGGACGGCTACACCTTC
TRBV15	-	TRBJ1-3	many	14	CATSRTDSGNTIYF	TGTGCCACCAGCAGGACAGATAGTGGGAACACCATATATTTT
TRBV5-6	TRBD1	TRBJ1-2	few	15	CASSQDRGQGFGYTF	TGCGCCAGCAGCCAGGACCGTGGACAGGGGTTCGGCTACACCTTC
TRBV5-4	-	TRBJ1-1	-	16	CASSPTGPGKSTEAFF	TGTGCCAGCAGCCCGACGGGCCCGGGGAAGAGTACTGAAGCTTTCTTT
TRBV12-3/TRBV12-4	-	TRBJ1-5	-	15	CASSFTGTVSQPQHF	TGTGCCAGCAGTTTCACGGGTACGGTATCCCAGCCCCAGCATTTT
TRBV9	TRBD2	TRBJ2-7	-	15	CASSQTPGTTYEQYF	TGCGCCAGCAGCCAAACACCCGGGACTACCTACGAGCAGTACTTC
TRBV25-1	-	TRBJ2-7	many	13	CASSGDLFPEQYF	TGTGCCAGCAGTGGTGACCTGTTCCCCGAGCAGTACTTC
TRBV6-1	TRBD2	TRBJ2-7	-	17	CASGTGPTSGSSYEQYF	TGTGCCAGCGGGACAGGGCCCACTAGCGGGAGCTCCTACGAGCAGTACTTC
TRBV2	-	TRBJ1-5	many	16	CASRLGGQGSNQPQHF	TGTGCCAGCAGGCTAGGGGGGCAAGGGAGCAATCAGCCCCAGCATTTT
TRBV5-6	TRBD1	TRBJ1-1	few	15	CASSLWDRQNTEAFF	TGTGCCAGCAGCTTGTGGGACAGGCAAAACACTGAAGCTTTCTTT
TRBV5-1	TRBD1	TRBJ2-2	-	16	CASSLAGTGDTGELFF	TGCGCCAGCAGCTTGGCGGGGACAGGGGACACCGGGGAGCTGTTTTTT
TRBV9	-	TRBJ2-7	many	11	CASSVSEEQYF	TGTGCCAGCAGCGTATCGGAGGAGCAGTACTTC
TRBV19	-	TRBJ2-5	few	15	CASSPPGGSQETQYF	TGTGCCAGTAGTCCCCCCGGAGGTTCTCAAGAGACCCAGTACTTC
TRBV7-9	-	TRBJ1-4	-	16	CASSLGPIGFNEKLFF	TGTGCCAGCAGCTTGGGACCGATCGGATTTAATGAAAAACTGTTTTTT
TRBV16	-	TRBJ1-1	-	13	CASILGGVGEAFF	TGTGCCAGCATCCTCGGGGGCGTGGGGGAAGCTTTCTTT
TRBV7-9	TRBD1	TRBJ2-7	-	15	CASSEPGTGHHEQYF	TGTGCCAGCAGCGAACCCGGGACAGGGCACCACGAGCAGTACTTC
TRBV7-9	TRBD2	TRBJ2-7	-	15	CASSYPGLAVYEQYF	TGTGCCAGCAGCTATCCGGGACTAGCAGTCTACGAGCAGTACTTC
TRBV15	TRBD1	TRBJ1-1	-	15	CATSATGTANTEAFF	TGTGCCACCAGCGCTACCGGGACAGCAAACACTGAAGCTTTCTTT
TRBV7-8	-	TRBJ2-5	many	12	CASSSLVETQYF	TGTGCCAGCAGCTCCTTAGTAGAGACCCAGTACTTC
TRBV10-3	-	TRBJ1-6	-	15	CASSERRGVNSPLHF	TGTGCCAGCAGTGAAAGGAGAGGCGTTAATTCACCCCTCCACTTT
TRBV29-1	-	TRBJ2-7	-	13	CSVPRGDRDEQYF	TGCAGCGTACCTAGGGGTGACAGAGACGAGCAGTACTTC
TRBV25-1	-	TRBJ2-7	once	15	CASSDPNDPYNEQYF	TGTGCCAGCAGTGACCCCAATGACCCCTACAATGAGCAGTACTTC
TRBV7-2	-	TRBJ1-4	-	13	CASRGGYDEKLFF	TGTGCCAGCAGAGGCGGCTATGATGAAAAACTGTTTTTT
TRBV4-2	TRBD2	TRBJ2-7	few	16	CASSQDSGSSSYEQYF	TGTGCCAGCAGCCAAGATAGCGGGTCGAGCTCCTACGAGCAGTACTTC
TRBV20-1	-	TRBJ2-7	many	14	CSARDMRGHNEQYF	TGCAGTGCTAGAGATATGCGGGGCCACAACGAGCAGTACTTC
TRBV6-5	TRBD1	TRBJ1-1	few	14	CASSRDRVSTEAFF	TGTGCCAGCAGTCGAGACAGGGTGAGCACTGAAGCTTTCTTT
TRBV6-5	-	TRBJ2-7	-	15	CASSYSEPSSYEQYF	TGTGCCAGCAGTTACTCAGAGCCTAGCTCCTACGAGCAGTACTTC
TRBV19	-	TRBJ1-1	-	13	CAILAGANTEAFF	TGTGCCATCCTAGCGGGGGCGAACACTGAAGCTTTCTTT
TRBV9	-	TRBJ1-1	-	14	CASSGEEGKTEAFF	TGTGCCAGCAGCGGGGAGGAGGGGAAGACTGAAGCTTTCTTT
TRBV7-9	TRBD1	TRBJ2-7	-	16	CASSPPLGQGAYEQYF	TGTGCCAGCAGCCCCCCCCTGGGACAGGGGGCCTACGAGCAGTACTTC
TRBV7-2	TRBD2	TRBJ2-7	few	14	CASSLILADYEQYF	TGTGCCAGCAGCTTAATCCTAGCGGACTACGAGCAGTACTTC
TRBV20-1	TRBD2	TRBJ2-7	few	12	CSARTSSYEQYF	TGCAGTGCTAGGACTAGCAGCTACGAGCAGTACTTC
TRBV2	-	TRBJ1-6	-	13	CASYGGPNSPLHF	TGTGCCTCCTATGGGGGGCCGAATTCACCCCTCCACTTT